What follows is one TCR beta chain and its context. The CDR3 extends over 15 amino acids. Looked up from germline, CDR1 is SGHTS and CDR2 is YDEGEE. V was trimmed by 0 bases and J by 0 bases, leaving 9 bases between them. This entry belongs to a study of blood T cell repertoires in COVID-19. About the study: The United States, Italy and Spain were the sources of the acute and convalescent COVID-19 samples. The analysed material was cDNA or gDNA that came from T cells, B-cell-depleted T cells, or PBMCs.

Per the original methods: Using reference gene primer amplification, nucleated cell counts were estimated. Measured with immunoSEQ multiplex PCR; TCRdb has only the in-frame clones, and not every one. Clonal size and the V and J genes are those of that table, whereas D and trimming came from the DNA. The repertoire holds about 200,000 clones, 85% to 90% seen once, with about 2.2% in the top ten. The V gene is TRBV5-8, the J gene TRBJ1-1; D unresolved. The TCR comes from a woman in her forties or fifties with acute or convalescent COVID-19. Sequenced material: peripheral blood. The CDR3 sequence: CASSLASVMNTEAFF. CDR3 in DNA: TGTGCCAGCAGCTTGGCTTCAGTCATGAACACTGAAGCTTTCTTT.